These 22 T cell receptor beta chains share one sample of origin, sequenced in a study of blood T cell repertoires in COVID-19. Sequencing was performed with immunoSEQ multiplex PCR; in TCRdb, only in-frame clones are kept and a portion is missing. This table has 350,000 to 400,000 clones, 90% appearing once. Sequencing was carried out using peripheral blood. Receptors were obtained from a man between 18 and 29 years old with active or convalescent COVID-19.

The chain has TRBV19 and TRBJ2-1; 15 positions match TRBD2. V lost 3 bases, J lost 6 bases, and 15 bases stayed unmatched. Germline CDR1 LNHDA, CDR2 SQIVND (reference sequence). The CDR3 covers 20 residues. Here the CDR3 reads CASSMLGLAGGPRPVNEQFF. CDR3 nucleotides: TGTGCCAGTAGTATGCTCGGACTAGCGGGAGGGCCAAGGCCCGTCAATGAGCAGTTCTTC. Together with reference TRBV19 and TRBJ2-1, the CDR3 gives the full variable domain: DGGITQSPKYLFRKEGQNVTLSCEQNLNHDAMYWYRQDPGQGLRLIYYSQIVNDFQKGDIAEGYSVSREKKESFPLTVTSAQKNPTAFYLCASSMLGLAGGPRPVNEQFFGPGTRLTVL.

This rearrangement joins TRBV11-2 to TRBJ2-7, with D uncertain. CDR1 is SGHAT, CDR2 FQNNGV, per germline. Trimming pared 3 bases from V and 0 bases from J, leaving 9 bases between. The CDR3 loop spans 14 amino acids. DNA of the CDR3: TGTGCCAGCAGCTTCGTAGAGAGCTCCTACGAGCAGTACTTC. Protein: CASSFVESSYEQYF.

This chain uses TRBV11-2 with TRBJ1-2, with D perhaps matching TRBD1 (5 bases). The germline CDR1 and CDR2 sequences are SGHAT and FQNNGV. The V gene lost 6 bases and the J gene lost 6 bases, with 17 bases spanning the gap. This CDR3 has 14 amino acids. DNA for the CDR3: TGTGCCAGCAGAGAACGACAGATCTTCAATGGCTACACCTTC. This encodes CASRERQIFNGYTF.

The chain uses TRBV5-1 and TRBJ2-2, with 8 nucleotides matching TRBD2. CDR3 length equals 16 residues. CDR1 and CDR2 (germline): SGHRS, YFSETQ. Losses at the gene ends were 2 bases for V and 3 bases for J; bases not matched to a gene: 6. CDR3 nucleotide sequence: TGCGCCAGCAGCTTCTTCGGGGGGGAGTACACCGGGGAGCTGTTTTTT. It encodes CASSFFGGEYTGELFF.

The chain links TRBV5-6 to TRBJ1-2; weak D call: TRBD1 (5 bases). V was pared by 0 bases and J by 8 bases, with 23 bases between. CDR1 and CDR2 (germline): SGHDT, YYEEEE. CDR3 length equals 17 residues. The CDR3 region is CASSLGAAKRGSGGYTF. The CDR3 bases are TGTGCCAGCAGCTTGGGTGCGGCCAAAAGGGGAAGTGGGGGCTACACCTTC. The full variable domain, with the rest looked up from reference TRBV5-6 and TRBJ1-2, is DAGVTQSPTHLIKTRGQQVTLRCSPKSGHDTVSWYQQALGQGPQFIFQYYEEEERQRGNFPDRFSGHQFPNYSSELNVNALLLGDSALYLCASSLGAAKRGSGGYTFGSGTRLTVV.

This chain connects TRBV6-5 to TRBJ2-7; TRBD2 is a possible D gene (5 bases). The length of the CDR3 is 15 residues. V lost 2 bases and J lost 6, with 17 bases in between. Germline lookup yields CDR1 MNHEY and CDR2 SVGAGI. Here the CDR3 reads CASSYTQQTTSEQYF. For the CDR3, the DNA is TGTGCCAGCAGTTACACCCAACAGACTACGAGCGAGCAGTACTTC.

The chain combines TRBV11-2 with TRBJ2-7, with TRBD2 identical over 7 bases. CDR3 size: 14 residues. Trimming cost V 3 bases and J 4 bases; bases outside gene matches: 6. Germline V gene data show CDR1 as SGHAT and CDR2 as FQNNGV. The CDR3 DNA sequence: TGTGCCAGCAGCTTGCCTGGGGGGGTTTACGAGCAGTACTTC. Translated, it gives CASSLPGGVYEQYF.

The V and J genes are TRBV18 and TRBJ1-1, with a tentative D call TRBD1 (6 bases). CDR3 size: 14 residues. Germline CDR1 is KGHSH and CDR2 is LQKENI. Deletions cut 6 bases from V and 5 bases from J, with 16 bases between. CDR3 in DNA: TGTGCCAGCTCTCAACAGGGTCTTGTGACTGAAGCTTTCTTT. This encodes CASSQQGLVTEAFF.

The chain has TRBV7-9 and TRBJ2-2, with 9 bases aligning to TRBD1. V lost 4 bases and J lost 4; bases outside the gene matches: 7. CDR1 and CDR2 (germline): SEHNR, FQNEAQ (reference sequence). The CDR3 length is 16 residues. As DNA, the CDR3 is TGTGCCAGCAGCTCGAACAGGGGGCGCGGCACCGGGGAGCTGTTTTTT. This sequence encodes CASSSNRGRGTGELFF.

This rearrangement joins TRBV29-1 to TRBJ1-1, with D perhaps TRBD1 (5 bases). This CDR3 spans 13 amino acids. Trimming shortened V by 2 bases and J by 4 bases, and 11 bases separated the two germline ends. Per germline, CDR1 SQVTM and CDR2 ANQGSEA. The CDR3 DNA follows: TGCAGCGTTGAAAAGGGGATGGGCACTGAAGCTTTCTTT. Translation gives CSVEKGMGTEAFF.

The chain joins TRBV11-1 to TRBJ1-2, with 7 positions matching TRBD1. The J segment lost 7 bases and the V segment lost 3 bases, leaving 14 bases of the junction unmatched. Germline V lookup: CDR1 SGHAT, CDR2 FQDESV (reference sequence). The CDR3 extends over 16 amino acids. CDR3 region: CASSLEPIGQVAGYTF. In DNA form, the CDR3 reads TGTGCCAGCAGCTTGGAACCCATAGGACAGGTCGCTGGCTACACCTTC.

The rearrangement uses TRBV27 and TRBJ2-3, with 14 bases lining up with TRBD2. The CDR3 contains 14 residues. The germline V gene has CDR1 MNHEY and CDR2 SMNVEV (reference sequence). V shed 6 bases, J shed 5 bases, and the junction held 1 base outside the gene matches. The DNA for the CDR3 is TGTGCCAGCAGGGGACTAGCGGGAGTAGATACGCAGTATTTT. This encodes CASRGLAGVDTQYF.

This chain joins TRBV19 and TRBJ2-5; 8 bases map to TRBD1. J was trimmed by 5 bases and V by 3 bases; bases with no gene match: 5. This CDR3 region has 14 residues. The germline V gene encodes CDR1 LNHDA and CDR2 SQIVND (reference sequence). The CDR3: CASSMTGDGETQYF. The CDR3 nucleotides read TGTGCCAGTAGTATGACAGGGGATGGGGAGACCCAGTACTTC. The variable domain in full, completed from reference TRBV19 and TRBJ2-5, reads DGGITQSPKYLFRKEGQNVTLSCEQNLNHDAMYWYRQDPGQGLRLIYYSQIVNDFQKGDIAEGYSVSREKKESFPLTVTSAQKNPTAFYLCASSMTGDGETQYFGPGTRLLVL.

This chain connects TRBV4-2 to TRBJ2-2; TRBD2 matches at 10 bases. Germline assignment: CDR1 LGHNA and CDR2 YNFKEQ. CDR3 length equals 16 residues. V was pared by 3 bases and J by 6 bases, with 7 bases of the junction left unmatched. The CDR3, as DNA: TGTGCCAGCAGCCAGGGCTCTAGCGGGAGAGCCGGGGAGCTGTTTTTT. Protein product: CASSQGSSGRAGELFF.

As DNA, the CDR3 is TGCGCCAGCAGCTTGGCTGAGGGGGCCTTAGATACGCAGTATTTT. Its protein product is CASSLAEGALDTQYF. The chain links TRBV5-1 to TRBJ2-3, with TRBD1 matching 7 bases. The ends lost 0 bases at V and 5 bases at J; junction bases unmatched: 6. Germline loops: CDR1 SGHRS, CDR2 YFSETQ. The CDR3 contains 15 residues.

The genes are TRBV9 and TRBJ2-6, with unresolved D. Per germline, CDR1 SGDLS and CDR2 YYNGEE. The length of the CDR3 is 15 residues. The V end was cut by 0 bases, the J end by 2 bases, with 6 bases between. The CDR3 region is CASSVGATGANVLTF. The CDR3 coding sequence is TGTGCCAGCAGCGTAGGGGCGACTGGGGCCAACGTCCTGACTTTC.

The chain employs TRBV15 and TRBJ2-5, with a tentative D call TRBD1 (6 bases). This CDR3 contains 14 residues. V lost 1 base, J lost 5 bases, and 11 bases lay in between. Germline-derived CDR1 and CDR2 are LNHNV and YYDKDF (reference sequence). CDR3 coding DNA: TGTGCCACCAGCAGAGGGGGGCGCGGGGAGACCCAGTACTTC. Protein sequence: CATSRGGRGETQYF.

CDR3 amino acids: CASSKADTPTETQYF. The CDR3 nucleotides read TGTGCCAGCAGCAAAGCGGACACCCCAACGGAGACCCAGTACTTC. V is TRBV21-1 and J is TRBJ2-5; no check of the table's D call, TRBD1, against the DNA was made. TRBV21-1 is recorded as a pseudogene. The length of the CDR3 is 15 residues.

Only a few counts were recorded for this clone. The chain joins TRBV5-1 to TRBJ1-1, with D perhaps TRBD1 (5 bases). The CDR3 totals 14 residues. The V end lost 5 bases, the J end lost 0 bases, and 11 bases lay between the germline ends. Germline-derived CDR1 and CDR2 are SGHRS and YFSETQ. CDR3 residues: CASSSLGLNTEAFF. The CDR3 DNA is TGCGCCAGCAGTAGCTTGGGGCTGAACACTGAAGCTTTCTTT.

This chain joins TRBV18 and TRBJ2-1, with 7 bases matching TRBD2. The CDR3 runs 12 residues. Germline V gene lookup returns CDR1 KGHSH and CDR2 LQKENI. Trimming cost V 3 bases and J 9 bases; bases outside gene matches: 2. The DNA of the CDR3 is TGTGCCAGCTCACCCCGGGGGGTTGAGCAGTTCTTC. This translates into CASSPRGVEQFF. Filled out from reference TRBV18 and TRBJ2-1, the complete variable domain reads NAGVMQNPRHLVRRRGQEARLRCSPMKGHSHVYWYRQLPEEGLKFMVYLQKENIIDESGMPKERFSAEFPKEGPSILRIQQVVRGDSAAYFCASSPRGVEQFFGPGTRLTVL.

The chain employs TRBV7-9 and TRBJ2-1; 7 bases line up with TRBD1. The CDR3 runs to 15 residues. Germline CDR1 is SEHNR and CDR2 is FQNEAQ (reference sequence). V dropped 5 bases and J dropped 4; count of bases not matched to a gene: 8. CDR3 bases: TGTGCCAGCAGCCCCGACAGGGTCTATTACAATGAGCAGTTCTTC. Translating gives CASSPDRVYYNEQFF.

V and J are TRBV4-3 and TRBJ2-7, with D perhaps matching TRBD1 (6 bases). Germline V CDR1 and CDR2: LGHNA, YSLEER. V dropped 2 bases and J dropped 2 bases, with 19 bases sitting between them. The CDR3 totals 17 residues. DNA of the CDR3: TGCGCCAGCAGCCAATTTTTAGGCCGGGACACCCCCTACGAGCAGTACTTC. Translating it yields CASSQFLGRDTPYEQYF.